The text below deals with one TCR beta chain. Its target is not known. The same CDR3 can be traced to other DNA sequences in this sample. The PCR was carried out with 60 Vbeta primers and 13 Jbeta primers. The protocol was immunoSEQ multiplex PCR, while the TCRdb copy is restricted to in-frame clones and leaves out a portion. The sample has 100,000 to 150,000 clones; over 60% are singletons. This CDR3 spans 15 amino acids. Germline values: CDR1 SGHNT, CDR2 YYREEE (reference sequence). V was pared by 0 bases and J by 1 base, with 3 bases of the junction left unmatched. This specimen comes from a study of cytomegalovirus exposure and HLA in healthy donors. Study-level points and caveats: Most CMV-associated TCR beta chains appeared HLA-restricted in a later analysis. The records held CMV serostatus as the only immune exposure information. In a later analysis, several top co-occurrence clusters appeared linked to parvovirus B19, influenza, CMV and Epstein-Barr virus. When analyzed later, the rates of TCR association showed variation by HLA locus, with DRB1 the most and HLA-C the fewest.

The chain combines TRBV5-4 with TRBJ2-7; TRBD1 matches 8 bases. The sequencing sample was made of PBMCs. This TCR was sampled from a human donor in good health. DNA of the CDR3: TGTGCCAGCAGCTTGGGGGGGACAGGATCCTACGAGCAGTACTTC. Protein sequence: CASSLGGTGSYEQYF.